These T cell receptor beta chains were read from a single sample in a study of Ad26.COV2.S vaccination and SARS-CoV-2 variants. TCRdb's table, derived via immunoSEQ multiplex PCR, lists solely in-frame clones and lacks some. Among about 400,000 clones listed, 70% to 90% were seen once. The material was peripheral blood, obtained in a trial of Ad26.COV2.S vaccine versus placebo. The receptors derive from a person aged 18-65 years who received the Ad26.COV2.S COVID-19 vaccine or a placebo. The CDR3 runs from the conserved cysteine through the conserved F or W. Fields, in order: J gene, V gene, clone size, D gene, CDR3 DNA, CDR3 protein. The D gene is left open where the match is weak. Size values are once, few and many counts, or a class for expanded clones, and some rows have none.

>TRBJ1-3|TRBV14|NA|NA
TGTGCCAGCAGGTGGGGTGGTCGGTCTGGAAACACCATATATTTT
CASRWGGRSGNTIYF
>TRBJ2-1|TRBV2|NA|NA
TGTGCCAGCAGAGAAGGAGGGAGCTCCTACAATGAGCAGTTCTTC
CASREGGSSYNEQFF
>TRBJ2-7|TRBV11-1|NA|TRBD2
TGTGCCAGCAGCCGAGGACTAGCGGGTTACGAGCAGTACTTC
CASSRGLAGYEQYF
>TRBJ2-1|TRBV6-2/TRBV6-3|NA|TRBD1
TGTGCCAGCAGTTCCGAGGGACAGGGTTTCAACAATGAGCAGTTCTTC
CASSSEGQGFNNEQFF
>TRBJ2-1|TRBV5-8|NA|NA
TGTGCCAGCAGCTTGATCGCCCCTGGGGGGATGGGGCAGTTCTTC
CASSLIAPGGMGQFF
>TRBJ1-5|TRBV9|NA|NA
TGTGCCAGCAGCGTAGGAGGGAGGAGCAATCAGCCCCAGCATTTT
CASSVGGRSNQPQHF
>TRBJ1-4|TRBV6-6|once|TRBD1
TGTGCCAGCAGTCTGGCCTCGGGACAGCCTAATGAAAAACTGTTTTTT
CASSLASGQPNEKLFF
>TRBJ2-1|TRBV10-3|NA|NA
TGTGCCATCAGTGAATCGATTAGGGACAATGAGCAGTTCTTC
CAISESIRDNEQFF
>TRBJ2-1|TRBV11-3|NA|TRBD2
TGTGCCAGCAGGCCTCGAACGGGGGGGTACAATGAGCAGTTCTTC
CASRPRTGGYNEQFF
>TRBJ2-1|TRBV11-1|NA|NA
TGTGCCAGCAGCGCGGACTCTTTTTACAATGAGCAGTTCTTC
CASSADSFYNEQFF
>TRBJ1-2|TRBV30|NA|NA
TGTGCCTGTAGCCCGGGGGTAAAAAGAGGCTACACCTTC
CACSPGVKRGYTF
>TRBJ2-7|TRBV7-9|few|TRBD2
TGTGCCAGCAGCCCCTTCGTCGGACTAGCGGCACACTACGAGCAGTACTTC
CASSPFVGLAAHYEQYF
>TRBJ2-1|TRBV5-1|once|NA
TGCGCCAGCAGCTCCGCTATATACAATGAGCAGTTCTTC
CASSSAIYNEQFF
>TRBJ2-3|TRBV28|NA|TRBD2
TGTGCCAGCAGTACGATCTCCGGGACTACTAGCACAGATACGCAGTATTTT
CASSTISGTTSTDTQYF
>TRBJ1-5|TRBV19|NA|NA
TGTGCCAGTATCCGGAGGCAGGGTGAGCCCCAGCATTTT
CASIRRQGEPQHF
>TRBJ2-1|TRBV5-1|NA|NA
TGCGCCAGCAGCTTGGAATACAATGAGCAGTTCTTC
CASSLEYNEQFF
>TRBJ2-5|TRBV28|few|TRBD2
TGTGCCAGCAGGACCATCGCCACTAGCGGGGAGACCCAGTACTTC
CASRTIATSGETQYF
>TRBJ1-1|TRBV11-2|NA|TRBD1
TGTGCCACCCAAACAGGGGGAGGTTTGGTAGCTTTCTTT
CATQTGGGLVAFF
>TRBJ2-7|TRBV21-1|NA|NA
TGTGCCAGCCCCGGGCTAATCAACCTGGGGTTCAACCCGAAATACGAGCAGTACTTC
CASPGLINLGFNPKYEQYF
>TRBJ2-5|TRBV7-2|NA|NA
TGTGCCAGCAGCGCCAGACTAGTTTGGACGGAGACCCAGTACTTC
CASSARLVWTETQYF
>TRBJ2-5|TRBV3-1/TRBV3-2|NA|TRBD2
TGTGCCAGCAGCCAAAGTAGCGGGAGTGTCGAGACCCAGTACTTC
CASSQSSGSVETQYF
>TRBJ1-5|TRBV19|NA|TRBD1
TGTGCCAGTGGGGTACAGGGGGGCTATCAGCCCCAGCATTTT
CASGVQGGYQPQHF
>TRBJ2-2|TRBV19|NA|NA
TGTGCCAGTAGCCTGACAGGTGCCGGGGAGCTGTTTTTT
CASSLTGAGELFF
>TRBJ1-2|TRBV3-1/TRBV3-2|NA|TRBD1
TGTGCCAGCAGCCAGGGGACAGCGGCCTTGCTGGGGGAATATGGCTACACCTTC
CASSQGTAALLGEYGYTF
>TRBJ1-1|TRBV15|NA|TRBD1
TGTGCCACCAGCAGAGATATAGTTCGACAGGGGGCTTCCACTGAAGCTTTCTTT
CATSRDIVRQGASTEAFF
>TRBJ2-7|TRBV5-6|NA|NA
TGTGCCAGCAGCCCTACACAGGGTAACAGGTACGAGCAGTACTTC
CASSPTQGNRYEQYF
>TRBJ2-3|TRBV10-3|NA|NA
TGTGCCATCAGTAACGGGATTGCGGACACAGATACGCAGTATTTT
CAISNGIADTDTQYF
>TRBJ2-5|TRBV28|NA|TRBD2
TGTGCCAGCCACCCTAGCGGGGGGCTCCAAGAGACCCAGTACTTC
CASHPSGGLQETQYF
>TRBJ1-2|TRBV5-1|NA|NA
TGCGCCAGCAGCTTGGCCGGCGGCTACACCTTC
CASSLAGGYTF
>TRBJ2-1|TRBV5-1|NA|TRBD1
TGCGCCAGCAGCTTGACAGGGGACCAAAAACACAATGAGCAGTTCTTC
CASSLTGDQKHNEQFF
>TRBJ1-2|TRBV6-5|NA|TRBD1
TGTGCCAGCAGTTACCAGACAGGGTCCAACTATGGCTACACCTTC
CASSYQTGSNYGYTF
>TRBJ2-1|TRBV5-1|NA|NA
TGCGCCAGCAGCTTGGACGGGAGTCCCTACAATGAGCAGTTCTTC
CASSLDGSPYNEQFF
>TRBJ2-3|TRBV6-1|NA|TRBD2
TGTGCCAGCAGTGAAGGATACCCGGGACTAGGCTGGGATACGCAGTATTTT
CASSEGYPGLGWDTQYF
>TRBJ2-7|TRBV5-1|NA|TRBD2
TGCGCCAGCAGCTGGGGGACTAGCGATTTCTACGAGCAGTACTTC
CASSWGTSDFYEQYF
>TRBJ2-7|TRBV28|NA|TRBD2
TGTGCCAGCAGTCCGGGACGGGAGGACGAGCAGTACTTC
CASSPGREDEQYF
>TRBJ1-2|TRBV30|NA|NA
TGTGCCTGGACAGGGGCCTATGGCTACACCTTC
CAWTGAYGYTF
>TRBJ2-2|TRBV3-1/TRBV3-2|NA|NA
TGTGCCAGCAGCCCGGATCGATACGGGGAGCTGTTTTTT
CASSPDRYGELFF
>TRBJ1-4|TRBV6-1|NA|TRBD1
TGTGCCAGCAGTGAAGAGGCGGTCAGGACAGGAAAACTGTTTTTT
CASSEEAVRTGKLFF
>TRBJ2-3|TRBV6-2/TRBV6-3|NA|TRBD2
TGTGCCAGCAGTTATAGCGGGAGGGGGAGCACAGATACGCAGTATTTT
CASSYSGRGSTDTQYF
>TRBJ2-3|TRBV7-9|NA|TRBD2
TGTGCCAGCAGCCCAACGGGCGGGAGGACAGATACGCAGTATTTT
CASSPTGGRTDTQYF
>TRBJ2-5|TRBV12-3/TRBV12-4|NA|NA
TGTGCCAGCAGTTTAGGAGTTGAGACCCAGTACTTC
CASSLGVETQYF